The 18 T cell receptor beta chains given below trace back to one sample, sequenced in a study of blood T cell repertoires in COVID-19. Libraries were prepared by immunoSEQ multiplex PCR; TCRdb keeps only in-frame clonotypes and omits some of them. The table shows approximately 170,000 clones, with around four fifths occurring only once. The source material was PBMCs or T cells enriched from blood (not recorded which). The receptor set was obtained from a woman aged 50 to 60 who had recovered from COVID-19.

The chain is built from TRBV19 and TRBJ1-5; 10 bases are a match to TRBD1. J gave up 0 bases and V 5 bases, and 10 bases lay outside the gene matches. CDR1 is LNHDA, CDR2 SQIVND, per germline (reference sequence). The CDR3 spans 18 residues. The DNA of the CDR3 is TGTGCCAGTAGTCTGACCCCGGGACAGGGGCATAGCAATCAGCCCCAGCATTTT. It translates to CASSLTPGQGHSNQPQHF.

The chain has TRBV11-2 and TRBJ2-1; TRBD1 aligns across 7 bases. In germline, CDR1 is SGHAT, CDR2 FQNNGV. With 1 base clipped from V and 9 bases from J, the junction kept 6 bases outside the gene matches. The CDR3 covers 14 residues. This chain's CDR3 is CASSLGQGVSEQFF. The CDR3 nucleotides are TGTGCCAGCAGCTTAGGACAGGGAGTAAGTGAGCAGTTCTTC.

The gene calls are TRBV28 and TRBJ1-5, with 7 bases that match TRBD1. With 1 base clipped from V and 2 bases from J, the junction kept 2 bases outside the gene matches. Germline V gene lookup returns CDR1 MDHEN and CDR2 SYDVKM. CDR3 length equals 15 residues. The CDR3 protein is CASSLYTGGNQPQHF. The CDR3 DNA sequence: TGTGCCAGCAGTTTATATACAGGGGGCAATCAGCCCCAGCATTTT.

On this clone itself: The sample carries other DNA sequences with the same CDR3. V is TRBV7-2 and J is TRBJ2-1, with 7 bases that match TRBD2. CDR3 length: 15 residues. CDR1 and CDR2 (germline): SGHTA, FQGNSA. The V and J ends lost 4 bases and 3 bases, in that order; junction bases with no gene match: 6. CDR3 DNA: TGTGCCAGCAGCTCTCGACTAGCCGGCTACAATGAGCAGTTCTTC. Its translation is CASSSRLAGYNEQFF.

This chain joins TRBV18 and TRBJ2-4; D is perhaps TRBD1 (6 bases). The ends were cut back, 3 bases at V and 6 bases at J, with 9 bases in the middle. Germline V gene lookup returns CDR1 KGHSH and CDR2 LQKENI. This CDR3 has 13 residues. The CDR3 DNA reads TGTGCCAGCTCACCTGCACAGGGAAACATTCAGTACTTC. This translates into CASSPAQGNIQYF.

This rearrangement joins TRBV7-8 to TRBJ2-7; D unclear. The CDR3 length is 14 residues. With 5 bases removed from V and 0 bases from J, the gap between germline ends came to 11 bases. Looked up from germline, CDR1 is SGHVS and CDR2 is FQNEAQ. CDR3 loop: CASSPEQISYEQYV. For the CDR3, the DNA is TGTGCCAGCAGCCCGGAGCAGATCTCCTACGAGCAGTACGTC.

The V and J genes are TRBV7-9 and TRBJ1-2, with a weak D call TRBD1 (5 bases). The CDR3 totals 14 residues. The germline CDR1 and CDR2 sequences are SEHNR and FQNEAQ (reference sequence). Between the trimmed V and J ends, which lost 8 bases and 2 bases, there was a span of 15 bases. This chain's CDR3 is CASGGGRSNYGYTF. DNA of the CDR3: TGTGCCAGCGGGGGGGGACGGTCGAACTATGGCTACACCTTC.

The V gene is TRBV19, the J gene TRBJ1-2; D perhaps matches TRBD1 (6 bases). CDR3 size: 14 residues. Germline lookup yields CDR1 LNHDA and CDR2 SQIVND (reference sequence). The V gene lost 3 bases and the J gene lost 2 bases, with 10 bases spanning the gap. The CDR3 DNA sequence: TGTGCCAGTAGTATCTCCCAGGGGAACTATGGCTACACCTTC. Amino acid sequence: CASSISQGNYGYTF.

The chain carries TRBV19 and TRBJ1-5, with a possible D match to TRBD1 (5 bases). The CDR3 extends over 15 amino acids. The germline V and J ends were trimmed by 6 bases and 9 bases, with 21 bases remaining between them. Looked up from germline, CDR1 is LNHDA and CDR2 is SQIVND (reference sequence). The DNA for the CDR3 is TGTGCCAGTAGCGGAGCGGGACTCAGGGATTTGCCCCAGCATTTT. This translates into CASSGAGLRDLPQHF.

The chain carries TRBV12-3 or TRBV12-4 and TRBJ1-3, with no clear D. Trimming took off 3 bases at V and 3 bases at J, with 3 bases between the two ends. The CDR3 is made up of 12 amino acids. The CDR3 here is CASSLSGNTIYF. The CDR3 DNA sequence: TGTGCCAGCAGTTTGAGTGGAAACACCATATATTTT.

This clone was counted a single time. The chain recombines TRBV7-9 with TRBJ1-1; tentatively, D is TRBD1 (5 bases). Trimming took 3 bases from V and 11 from J, leaving 16 bases between them. Germline V gene sequence: CDR1 SEHNR, CDR2 FQNEAQ (reference sequence). There are 13 residues in the CDR3. The CDR3 sequence is CASSFEVDKGAFF. In DNA, the CDR3 is TGTGCCAGCAGCTTCGAGGTGGACAAGGGGGCTTTCTTT. The full variable domain, with the rest looked up from reference TRBV7-9 and TRBJ1-1, is DTGVSQNPRHKITKRGQNVTFRCDPISEHNRLYWYRQTLGQGPEFLTYFQNEAQLEKSRLLSDRFSAERPKGSFSTLEIQRTEQGDSAMYLCASSFEVDKGAFFGQGTRLTVV.

This clone was observed a handful of times. The chain employs TRBV28 and TRBJ1-1; D uncertain. The CDR3 is 12 amino acids. V was shortened by 7 bases and J by 4 bases, with 10 bases between the two germline ends. Per germline, CDR1 MDHEN and CDR2 SYDVKM. CDR3 sequence (DNA): TGTGCCAGCAAGTGGAGTTCCACTGAAGCTTTCTTT. It encodes CASKWSSTEAFF.

As concerns this clone: With a much larger clone just one base away, this may be a read error. The V gene is TRBV29-1, the J gene TRBJ1-2; 10 nucleotides line up with TRBD1. The CDR3 contains 11 residues. Germline CDR1 reads SQVTM; CDR2 reads ANQGSEA. V lost 7 bases and J lost 6; bases outside the gene matches: 2. The CDR3 bases are TGCAGCGCCGGGACAGGGGATGGCTACACCTTC. Translation: CSAGTGDGYTF.

J is TRBJ1-1 and V is TRBV7-2; 8 bases align to TRBD1. Losses at the gene ends were 5 bases for V and 14 bases for J; bases not matched to a gene: 19. CDR3 length: 15 residues. The germline V gene has CDR1 SGHTA and CDR2 FQGNSA. CDR3 in amino acids: CASSPALVTGGLDFF. The CDR3 DNA reads TGTGCCAGCAGCCCCGCCCTAGTTACAGGGGGTTTGGACTTCTTT. Combining the CDR3 with reference TRBV7-2 and TRBJ1-1 gives the whole variable domain GAGVSQSPSNKVTEKGKDVELRCDPISGHTALYWYRQSLGQGLEFLIYFQGNSAPDKSGLPSDRFSAERTGGSVSTLTIQRTQQEDSAVYLCASSPALVTGGLDFFGQGTRLTVV.

In its sample, this clone was seen a few times. V usage is TRBV5-1 and J usage is TRBJ1-2, with D possibly matching TRBD1 (6 bases). Germline-derived CDR1 and CDR2 are SGHRS and YFSETQ. The V end was cut by 4 bases, the J end by 6 bases, with 13 bases between. This CDR3 region has 13 residues. CDR3 sequence (DNA): TGCGCCAGCAGCACACAGGGTAGAGATGGCTACACCTTC. Translated, it gives CASSTQGRDGYTF.

This clone was observed once. The chain employs TRBV28 and TRBJ1-4; maybe TRBD1 (6 bases). Trimming removed 10 bases from V and 4 bases from J, with 10 bases in between. The length of the CDR3 is 12 residues. Germline CDR1 and CDR2: MDHEN and SYDVKM. This CDR3 is CATGQFNEKLFF. The CDR3, as DNA: TGTGCCACAGGACAGTTTAATGAAAAACTGTTTTTT. Supplemented by reference TRBV28 and TRBJ1-4, the full variable domain reads DVKVTQSSRYLVKRTGEKVFLECVQDMDHENMFWYRQDPGLGLRLIYFSYDVKMKEKGDIPEGYSVSREKKERFSLILESASTNQTSMYLCATGQFNEKLFFGSGTQLSVL.

This clone appeared once. The chain is built from TRBV6-2 or TRBV6-3 and TRBJ2-4, with D possibly matching TRBD1 (6 bases). V lost 5 bases and J 5 bases, leaving 19 bases between the germline ends. Germline V CDR1 and CDR2: MNHEY, SVGEGT. The CDR3 has 16 residues. The CDR3 DNA sequence: TGTGCCAGCAGTACACACCGCTGGGACACGGAAAACATTCAGTACTTC. Amino acid sequence: CASSTHRWDTENIQYF.

V usage is TRBV5-4 and J usage is TRBJ1-4; a weak D match, TRBD1 (5 bases). Trimming pared 3 bases from V and 1 base from J, leaving 7 bases between. CDR1 SGHNT and CDR2 YYREEE come from the germline V gene (reference sequence). The CDR3 is 14 amino acids. CDR3: CASSSGGTNEKLFF. The CDR3 nucleotides are TGTGCCAGCAGCTCGGGGGGAACTAATGAAAAACTGTTTTTT.